This T cell receptor beta chain derives from a study of OX40 agonist ivuxolimab in advanced cancers. On this clone: The antigen remains unidentified.

V lost 0 bases to trimming and J lost 6 bases, with 12 bases between them. CDR1 is SGHNT, CDR2 YYREEE, per germline (reference sequence). The CDR3 is 15 residues long. The repertoire was sequenced with immunoSEQ multiplex PCR; TCRdb's copy has only in-frame clones and lacks some. Of roughly 72,000 clones listed, around 94% are singletons. General study points: At 0.1 to 3.0 mg/kg, CD4+ and CD8+ blood T cells expanded clonally by week 6.

The J gene is TRBJ2-2, the V gene TRBV5-4; D possibly corresponds to TRBD2 (5 bases). The TCR originated in an adult with an advanced solid tumor such as melanoma, head and neck, liver or kidney cancer. This specimen consisted of CD4+ or CD8+ T cells sorted from blood, obtained in a trial of the OX40 agonist ivuxolimab. The CDR3 DNA reads as TGTGCCAGCAGCTTGGGCTGGGGAGCGGCCGGGGAGCTGTTTTTT. Protein product: CASSLGWGAAGELFF.